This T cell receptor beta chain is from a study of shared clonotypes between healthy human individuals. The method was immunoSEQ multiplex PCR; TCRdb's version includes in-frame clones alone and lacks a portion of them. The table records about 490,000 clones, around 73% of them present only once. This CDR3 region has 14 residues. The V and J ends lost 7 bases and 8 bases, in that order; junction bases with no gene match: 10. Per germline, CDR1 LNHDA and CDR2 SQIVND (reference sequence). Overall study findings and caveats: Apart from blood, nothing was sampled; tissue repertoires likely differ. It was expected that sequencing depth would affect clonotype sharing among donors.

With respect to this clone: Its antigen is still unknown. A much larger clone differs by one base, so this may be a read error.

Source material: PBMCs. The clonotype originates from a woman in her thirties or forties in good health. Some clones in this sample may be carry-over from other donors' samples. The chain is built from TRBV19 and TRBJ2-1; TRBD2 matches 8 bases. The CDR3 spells CASKVDGRGDEQFF. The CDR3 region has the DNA TGTGCCAGTAAGGTGGACGGGAGGGGGGATGAGCAGTTCTTC.